One and the same sample provided the 20 T cell receptor beta chains below, sequenced in a study of monozygotic twins with inflammatory bowel disease. Reanalyzing the 5' RACE reads, TCRdb keeps one entry per CDR3 protein, without DNA. The sample totals 400,000 to 500,000 distinct CDR3 sequences. The sequenced sample was blood. The source of these receptors is a human donor with ulcerative colitis or Crohn's disease, or a healthy co-twin of an affected twin (not recorded which).

This chain uses TRBV19 with TRBJ2-2; TCRdb proposes TRBD2, but this gene call is untestable without DNA. Germline assignment: CDR1 LNHDA and CDR2 SQIVND (reference sequence). This CDR3 contains 14 residues. The CDR3 here is CASSTGGGTGELFF.

The chain is built from TRBV10-3 and TRBJ2-7; the D gene TCRdb calls, TRBD2, cannot be checked with no DNA. The CDR3 sequence is 13 residues long. Germline CDR1 is ENHRY and CDR2 is SYGVKD. The CDR3 is CATRKGLGYEQYF.

The chain joins TRBV10-3 to TRBJ2-7; without DNA, the TCRdb call of TRBD2 cannot be checked. From germline, CDR1 is ENHRY and CDR2 SYGVKD. The length of the CDR3 is 15 residues. The chain's CDR3 is CAISESAGGRHEQYF.

The chain employs TRBV12-3 or TRBV12-4 and TRBJ1-3; TCRdb designates TRBD1, a call that cannot be tested without DNA. The CDR3 covers 15 residues. The CDR3 region is CASSFTGAHGNTIYF.

This chain links TRBV10-3 with TRBJ1-4; TCRdb picks TRBD1, but there is no DNA to check that call. CDR1 and CDR2 (germline): ENHRY, SYGVKD. The CDR3 has 15 amino acids. The CDR3 protein is CAISEEEGDNEKLFF.

The chain recombines TRBV20-1 with TRBJ2-3; lacking DNA, the TRBD1 call made by TCRdb goes unchecked. The CDR3 is 15 residues long. Germline values: CDR1 DFQATT, CDR2 SNEGSKA (reference sequence). The CDR3: CSARAKPGGGRTQYF.

The CDR3 loop is CSVEVTRETQYF. The chain uses TRBV29-1 and TRBJ2-5; TCRdb gives TRBD2 as the D gene, but with no DNA this cannot be confirmed. CDR1 is SQVTM and CDR2 is ANQGSEA in the germline V gene. The CDR3 is made up of 12 amino acids.

The gene calls are TRBV20-1 and TRBJ2-1; no DNA is available, so the TRBD2 call from TCRdb remains unchecked. Germline V gene sequence: CDR1 DFQATT, CDR2 SNEGSKA (reference sequence). CDR3 size: 19 residues. The CDR3 protein is CSARDGVGLAGGVLNEQFF.

V gene TRBV20-1 combines with J gene TRBJ2-3; as DNA is missing, the TRBD2 call by TCRdb cannot be tested. The CDR3 is 14 amino acids. The germline V gene has CDR1 DFQATT and CDR2 SNEGSKA (reference sequence). CDR3 loop: CSADLAGATDTQYF.

The J gene is TRBJ2-1, the V gene TRBV2. The CDR3 totals 11 residues. Germline V CDR1 and CDR2: SNHLY, FYNNEI. The CDR3 region is CASGPFYEQFF.

The chain employs TRBV12-3 or TRBV12-4 and TRBJ2-2. The CDR3 length is 15 residues. CDR3 in amino acids: CASNLAGANTGELFF.

The chain joins TRBV4-1 to TRBJ2-1; absent DNA, TCRdb's TRBD2 call cannot be checked. This CDR3 is built from 16 residues. CDR1 is MGHRA, CDR2 YSYEKL, per germline. The CDR3 reads CASKSSASGSIGEQFF.

The rearrangement joins TRBV7-2 to TRBJ1-1. CDR1 and CDR2 from the germline V gene are SGHTA and FQGNSA. This CDR3 has 14 amino acids. CDR3 sequence: CASSWNGGNTEAFF.

The CDR3 protein is CASSPLVSYEQYF. This rearrangement joins TRBV18 to TRBJ2-7. The germline gives CDR1 KGHSH, CDR2 LQKENI. This CDR3 has 13 amino acids.

The chain carries TRBV18 and TRBJ2-6. Germline CDR1 and CDR2: KGHSH and LQKENI. The CDR3 sequence is 16 residues long. The CDR3 is CASSPLASSGANVLTF.

This chain connects TRBV9 to TRBJ1-5; TCRdb indicates TRBD1, and absent DNA this call remains unverified. The CDR3 is 18 residues long. Germline V CDR1 and CDR2: SGDLS, YYNGEE. CDR3 region: CASSVGKGTYYSNQPQHF.

The genes are TRBV9 and TRBJ2-3. This CDR3 has 16 residues. Germline V lookup: CDR1 SGDLS, CDR2 YYNGEE. Here the CDR3 reads CASSVDTHHSADTQYF.

This chain connects TRBV5-4 to TRBJ1-3. The length of the CDR3 is 14 residues. Germline values: CDR1 SGHNT, CDR2 YYREEE (reference sequence). The CDR3: CASSRSGTGNTIYF.

The genes are TRBV20-1 and TRBJ1-2; without DNA, the TCRdb call of TRBD1 cannot be checked. The CDR3 covers 12 residues. CDR1 and CDR2 (germline): DFQATT, SNEGSKA (reference sequence). CDR3 sequence reads: CSGLQGRYGYTF.

This chain joins TRBV20-1 and TRBJ2-7; TCRdb indicates TRBD2, and absent DNA this call remains unverified. The germline CDR1 and CDR2 sequences are DFQATT and SNEGSKA (reference sequence). The CDR3 loop spans 14 amino acids. Here the CDR3 reads CSASARLAGTNQYF.